This is a list of T cell receptor beta chains from one sample in a study of T cell responses to AZD1222 COVID-19 vaccine. Produced via immunoSEQ multiplex PCR; TCRdb's table is partial and in-frame only. The sample has about 67,000 clones, around four fifths seen once; the top ten hold about 20%. Sequenced material: peripheral blood, taken on day 0 of AZD1222 vaccination. The receptors come from an adult in good health. Each CDR3 is given with its conserved first and last residue. D genes are given only for firm matches. Clone size is shown for a subset of rows, as once, few, many or a class of expanded clone.

TGTGCCAGCAGCCTACAGGGACTAGAAAGGGAAAAACTGTTTTTT	CASSLQGLEREKLFF	TRBJ1-4	NA	TRBV5-6	NA
TGTGCCAGCAGTTTACTGGTCATGGTCAATGAGCAGTTCTTC	CASSLLVMVNEQFF	TRBJ2-1	NA	TRBV27	NA
TGTGCCAGCAGCGCAGGGACCACCAGGGATTCACCCCTCCACTTT	CASSAGTTRDSPLHF	TRBJ1-6	NA	TRBV9	NA
TGTGCCAGCAGCCCCGGGACAGTTTTTACAGATACGCAGTATTTT	CASSPGTVFTDTQYF	TRBJ2-3	NA	TRBV27	TRBD1
TGTGCCAGCAGCGACGCTTCCAGAGGGCTTGGCTACACCTTC	CASSDASRGLGYTF	TRBJ1-2	NA	TRBV7-2	NA
TGCGCCAGCAGCTTTAGGGGCGCCGATAATGAAAAACTGTTTTTT	CASSFRGADNEKLFF	TRBJ1-4	NA	TRBV5-1	NA
TGTGCCAGCAGCCAAGATCACCCTGGTGCAGGGGACACTGAAGCTTTCTTT	CASSQDHPGAGDTEAFF	TRBJ1-1	NA	TRBV14	NA
TGTGCCAGCAGCGGCTCACAGGGGGCAGGGACTGAAGCTTTCTTT	CASSGSQGAGTEAFF	TRBJ1-1	NA	TRBV9	TRBD1
TGTGCCAGCAGTTTAGAGTCGGAGGGGTCTTCCTACGAGCAGTACTTC	CASSLESEGSSYEQYF	TRBJ2-7	NA	TRBV27	NA
TGTGCCAGCAGTGAAGCGCGAGGGCTAGCGTTGGGAGAGACCCAGTACTTC	CASSEARGLALGETQYF	TRBJ2-5	once	TRBV2	NA
TGTGCCAGTAGTCCGGACGCAGGGGTGGTGAGCACTGAAGCTTTCTTT	CASSPDAGVVSTEAFF	TRBJ1-1	NA	TRBV19	NA
TGTGCCAGCAGGGACGCCTACGAGCAGTACTTC	CASRDAYEQYF	TRBJ2-7	NA	TRBV5-8	NA
TGTGCCATCAGTGGAGGGGCGGACAGCCGAACCTACGAGCAGTACTTC	CAISGGADSRTYEQYF	TRBJ2-7	NA	TRBV10-3	NA
TGTGCCAGTAGTGGCTGGGAGAACGTAGCCAAAAACATTCAGTACTTC	CASSGWENVAKNIQYF	TRBJ2-4	NA	TRBV19	NA
TGTGCCAGTAATCAGGGATTCACCACTGAAGCTTTCTTT	CASNQGFTTEAFF	TRBJ1-1	few	TRBV19	NA
TGCAGCGTCCAAACAGGGACCTATAATTCACCCCTCCACTTT	CSVQTGTYNSPLHF	TRBJ1-6	NA	TRBV29-1	NA
TGTGCCAGCAGTTTGAGCGACCGCTCCTACGAGCAGTACTTC	CASSLSDRSYEQYF	TRBJ2-7	NA	TRBV6-5	NA
TGTGCCAGCAGCTTACAACCGAAAAACTATGAGCAGTTCTTC	CASSLQPKNYEQFF	TRBJ2-1	NA	TRBV13	NA
TGTGCCAGCAGTTTAGTCAACCGAATGTCACCCCTCCACTTT	CASSLVNRMSPLHF	TRBJ1-6	NA	TRBV28	NA
TGTGCCAGCAGCTTCGGTCAGGTGCGAACCGGGGAGCTGTTTTTT	CASSFGQVRTGELFF	TRBJ2-2	once	TRBV11-2	NA
TGTGCCAGCAGCTTTCAGCGGGGGCTGCATCAGCCCCAGCATTTT	CASSFQRGLHQPQHF	TRBJ1-5	NA	TRBV5-6	NA
TGTGCCAGCAGCAAGACAGGGAGTGGCTACACCTTC	CASSKTGSGYTF	TRBJ1-2	NA	TRBV5-6	TRBD1
TGTGCCAGCAGCTTAGTTGGGGGGGGCCTAGGTGAAAAACTGTTTTTT	CASSLVGGGLGEKLFF	TRBJ1-4	NA	TRBV7-2	NA
TGTGCCAGTACCGAACCGGGACAGGGTAACTATGGCTACACCTTC	CASTEPGQGNYGYTF	TRBJ1-2	once	TRBV19	TRBD1
TGTGCCAGCCTCATGGGTTCATCCTCCAATGGCTACACCTTC	CASLMGSSSNGYTF	TRBJ1-2	few	TRBV2	NA
TGCGCCAGCAGCCAAGATCCCCGTTTTGGCTACACCTTC	CASSQDPRFGYTF	TRBJ1-2	NA	TRBV4-3	NA
TGTGCCAGTAGTATAAGGTCCCCGGGACTATCCCAAAGAGCTCATACGCAGTATTTT	CASSIRSPGLSQRAHTQYF	TRBJ2-3	NA	TRBV19	TRBD2
TGTGCCAGCAGGGCTCTCGGTCCACTGGATAGCTCTGGGGCCAACGTCCTGACTTTC	CASRALGPLDSSGANVLTF	TRBJ2-6	NA	TRBV7-2	NA
TGTGCCAGCAGCCAGCAAGCAGGGACAAGGGAGTATGGCTACACCTTC	CASSQQAGTREYGYTF	TRBJ1-2	few	TRBV7-9	NA
TGTGCCACCGTTCAGGGGAATCAGCCCCAGCATTTT	CATVQGNQPQHF	TRBJ1-5	once	TRBV15	NA
TGTGCCAGCAGCCTCTGGGGAGGACAGGGCTACAATGAGCAGTTCTTC	CASSLWGGQGYNEQFF	TRBJ2-1	NA	TRBV7-3	TRBD1
TGCGCCAGCAGCCAAGATGACAGGGGCGATCAGCCCCAGCATTTT	CASSQDDRGDQPQHF	TRBJ1-5	NA	TRBV4-3	TRBD1
TGCAGCGTAGGACAGACCATGAACACTGAAGCTTTCTTT	CSVGQTMNTEAFF	TRBJ1-1	NA	TRBV29-1	NA
TGTGCCATCAAAGGGGACGGGAACACTGAAGCTTTCTTT	CAIKGDGNTEAFF	TRBJ1-1	NA	TRBV10-3	NA
TGTGCCAGCAGTCCTATGTCCGGGGAGCTGTTTTTT	CASSPMSGELFF	TRBJ2-2	NA	TRBV3-1/TRBV3-2	NA
TGTGCCACCAGCGCCCGTCAGGGTTTGGGAGAGACCCAGTACTTC	CATSARQGLGETQYF	TRBJ2-5	NA	TRBV15	NA
TGTGCCAGCAGTTTTTCCATAAACTATGGCTACACCTTC	CASSFSINYGYTF	TRBJ1-2	NA	TRBV28	NA
TGTGCCAGCAGTTTCCGGCGGAATACGCAGTATTTT	CASSFRRNTQYF	TRBJ2-3	NA	TRBV28	NA
TGCGCCAGCAGCTTGGAGTCTGGGCGGTGGAGCACTGAAGCTTTCTTT	CASSLESGRWSTEAFF	TRBJ1-1	NA	TRBV5-1	NA
TGTGCCAGCACCTCTATTAGCGCCTCCTACGAGCAGTACTTC	CASTSISASYEQYF	TRBJ2-7	NA	TRBV28	NA
TGTGCCAGCAGCTTATTGGGGTATGAGCAGTTCTTC	CASSLLGYEQFF	TRBJ2-1	NA	TRBV7-9	NA
TGTGCCAGCAGACAGGGACTTGGGACCCAGTACTTC	CASRQGLGTQYF	TRBJ2-5	NA	TRBV27	NA
TGTGCCAGCAGCGTGTTTAGCGGGAGGGCGGAGACCCAGTACTTC	CASSVFSGRAETQYF	TRBJ2-5	few	TRBV7-6	TRBD2
TGTGCCAGCAGTTACTCGGGTCCCCCGGGGATCTATGGCTACACCTTC	CASSYSGPPGIYGYTF	TRBJ1-2	NA	TRBV6-5	NA
TGTGCCAGCAGCCTCAGAGGACCGTCTAATCAGCCCCAGCATTTT	CASSLRGPSNQPQHF	TRBJ1-5	NA	TRBV7-3	NA
TGTGCCAGCAGCTTAGGCGGGAAGGCAGGGGAGACCCAGTACTTC	CASSLGGKAGETQYF	TRBJ2-5	NA	TRBV11-2	NA
TGCGCCAGCAGCCAAAGTCAGGGTGAATCCAACGTCCTGACTTTC	CASSQSQGESNVLTF	TRBJ2-6	NA	TRBV4-3	NA
TGCGCCAGCAGCTTAGAGGGGGCCGGACAGCCCCAGCATTTT	CASSLEGAGQPQHF	TRBJ1-5	NA	TRBV5-1	TRBD1
TGTGCCAGCAGCGTGGTCAACAGGGCGACTGAAGCTTTCTTT	CASSVVNRATEAFF	TRBJ1-1	NA	TRBV9	NA